The entry that follows covers one T cell receptor beta chain sequence. As yet, its antigen is unknown. The CDR3 length is 14 residues. From germline, CDR1 is SGHVS and CDR2 FNYEAQ. The V end was cut by 4 bases, the J end by 1 base, with 10 bases between. The sample comes from a study of T-cell memory formation after mild COVID-19. Regarding the study as a whole: The study detected some responding clones in pre-infection memory, suggesting cross-reactive memory joined. Second-wave clones peaking on day 37 lacked confirmed SARS-CoV-2 specificity.

In TCRdb, the 5' RACE reads were re-called with MiXCR into one record per CDR3 protein. The sample lists under 650,000 distinct CDR3 sequences, about a sixth occurring once. The chain recombines TRBV7-6 with TRBJ1-1, with TRBD1 as a possible D gene (5 bases). Specimen: PBMCs or a T cell subset sorted from them (not recorded which). This sequence originates from an adult woman who had mild COVID-19 (a few samples of this study predate the infection). Cell type and time point are not known. The CDR3 DNA sequence: TGTGCCAGCAGCTCAGAAGACAGGAACACTGAAGCTTTCTTT. Residues: CASSSEDRNTEAFF.